Given below is one TCR beta chain in context. The target antigen is unknown. This CDR3 spans 19 amino acids. Germline trimming cut 0 bases from V and 3 bases from J; bases unmatched to any gene: 7. CDR1 is SGDLS, CDR2 YYNGEE, per germline. These data come from a study of cytomegalovirus exposure and HLA in healthy donors. The study, taken as a whole, reports: Previously analyzed data showed that most TCR beta V segments were productive at a frequency of about 87% or about 30%. Later work found most CMV-associated TCR beta chains apparently HLA-restricted. V- and J-gene trimming of TCR beta was linked (in a later analysis) to a missense DCLRE1C variant.

The study ran its PCR with 60 Vbeta and 13 Jbeta primers. Libraries were prepared by immunoSEQ multiplex PCR; TCRdb keeps only in-frame clonotypes and omits some of them. Recorded here are around 45,000 clones; the top ten clones represent around 1.8%. The specimen was PBMCs. The sequence was obtained from a woman under 40 in good health and CMV-seronegative. The chain couples TRBV9 to TRBJ2-6, with 12 bases matching TRBD1. The CDR3 bases are TGTGCCAGCAGCGTAGGGGGACAGGGGGCTAACTTTGGGGCCAACGTCCTGACTTTC. Translating it yields CASSVGGQGANFGANVLTF.